This TCR beta chain stems from a study of cytomegalovirus exposure and HLA in healthy donors. Looking at the study overall: Out of approximately 170 million T cells, an earlier analysis found roughly 100 million unique TCR beta sequences in total. Study observations and caveats: Differences between HLA loci emerged in a later analysis of TCR association rates, with DRB1 most and HLA-C fewest. Some V segments, including TRBV6-2 and TRBV6-3, were excluded as indistinguishable.

Both 60 Vbeta primers and 13 Jbeta primers went into the PCR. The method was immunoSEQ multiplex PCR; TCRdb's version includes in-frame clones alone and lacks a portion of them. This sample carries 150,000 to 200,000 clones, approximately 82% of them seen once, and the ten largest clones take 7.7%. In the case of this clone: Its antigen is undetermined.

V was pared by 3 bases and J by 1 base, with 13 bases between. The V gene's germline CDR1 is KGHSH and CDR2 LQKENI. The CDR3 consists of 16 residues. The sequenced sample consisted of PBMCs. The V and J genes are TRBV18 and TRBJ1-5, with D possibly matching TRBD1 (5 bases). This receptor was identified in a woman aged 40-49 years in good health and CMV-seropositive. CDR3 sequence: CASSPSSTDSNQPQHF. The CDR3, as DNA: TGTGCCAGCTCACCTTCGTCGACAGACAGCAATCAGCCCCAGCATTTT.